This TCR beta chain was sequenced during a study of blood T cells in healthy people across ages. The CDR3 covers 13 residues. The germline gives CDR1 KGHSH, CDR2 LQKENI. Trimming shortened V by 2 bases and J by 9 bases, and 11 bases separated the two germline ends. Next came a second PCR, run for about 7 to 12 cycles, which used a sample-barcoded 5' primer along with a J-beta primer mix. Through a template-switch adaptor with 12 random nucleotides, each cDNA molecule received a tag. TCRdb itself ran the 5' RACE reads through MiXCR, one entry per CDR3 protein. The profile shows some 670,000 distinct CDR3 sequences, about 51% of them singletons. Concerning this clonotype itself: Antigen: not known.

Regarding the study as a whole: TCR beta diversity per million T cells fell roughly linearly with age. PBMCs that were unsorted prevented a conclusive naive versus antigen-experienced comparison.

The sequence came from a woman aged 80 or older in good health. The sequencing sample was made of blood. This sequence joins TRBV18 and TRBJ2-1; D is uncertain. CDR3 amino acids: CASSPGPDGEQFF. The CDR3 DNA is TGTGCCAGCTCACCAGGTCCTGACGGTGAGCAGTTCTTC.